The rows below give T cell receptor beta chains drawn from one sample of a study of T cell changes during pregnancy in multiple sclerosis. The protocol was immunoSEQ multiplex PCR, while the TCRdb copy is restricted to in-frame clones and leaves out a portion. The repertoire consists of 90,000 to 95,000 clones, with around 93% occurring once and the leading ten covering 2% to 2.5%. The material sequenced was peripheral blood, taken in the third trimester of pregnancy. The receptors here all came from a female donor with multiple sclerosis, enrolled in a pregnancy study. CDR3s include the opening cysteine and the closing phenylalanine or tryptophan. D genes are given only for firm matches. Rows give clone size only sometimes, using once, few, many, or a class for an expanded clone.

j_call v_call clone_size d_call cdr3_aa cdr3_nt
TRBJ2-2 TRBV5-1 - - CASSIAPTAPGELFF TGCGCCAGCAGCATAGCCCCGACAGCTCCCGGGGAGCTGTTTTTT
TRBJ1-5 TRBV2 - - CASNREVTQPQHF TGTGCCAGCAATCGGGAGGTGACCCAGCCCCAGCATTTT
TRBJ2-7 TRBV30 - TRBD1 CAWSYGTGVYEQYF TGTGCCTGGAGTTACGGGACAGGAGTTTACGAGCAGTACTTC
TRBJ2-7 TRBV6-1 - - CAISDRNSHEQYF TGTGCCATTTCGGACAGAAATTCACACGAGCAGTACTTC
TRBJ2-7 TRBV28 - - CASSFTDRYEQYF TGTGCCAGCAGTTTCACCGACAGATACGAGCAGTACTTC
TRBJ2-5 TRBV28 - - CASSVGGGETQYF TGTGCCAGCAGTGTAGGGGGAGGGGAGACCCAGTACTTC
TRBJ1-2 TRBV19 - TRBD1 CASTMTGESGYTF TGTGCCAGTACTATGACAGGGGAAAGTGGCTACACCTTC
TRBJ2-1 TRBV19 - TRBD2 CASSLAGGGNEQFF TGTGCCAGTAGTTTAGCGGGAGGAGGCAATGAGCAGTTCTTC
TRBJ2-6 TRBV5-1 - - CASSLLIRVGGDSGANVLTF TGCGCCAGCAGCTTGTTGATTAGGGTCGGAGGAGACTCTGGGGCCAACGTCCTGACTTTC
TRBJ2-1 TRBV13 - - CASSHSGFGFYNEQFF TGTGCCAGCAGCCACTCGGGATTTGGATTTTACAATGAGCAGTTCTTC
TRBJ1-1 TRBV7-9 once - CASSLEGVGTEAFF TGTGCCAGCAGCTTAGAGGGGGTTGGGACTGAAGCTTTCTTT
TRBJ1-2 TRBV29-1 - - CSAQPNGGF TGCAGCGCCCAACCCAACGGGGGGTTC
TRBJ2-3 TRBV10-3 - TRBD2 CAISGPLSGVEQYF TGTGCCATCAGTGGCCCCCTTAGCGGGGTTGAGCAGTATTTT
TRBJ1-4 TRBV7-6 - - CASSLGSRQTEKLFF TGTGCCAGCAGCTTAGGCTCTCGACAGACTGAAAAACTGTTTTTT
TRBJ2-3 TRBV20-1 - - CSALATDTQYF TGCAGTGCTCTAGCGACAGATACGCAGTATTTT
TRBJ2-1 TRBV28 - - CASSLGQLQFF TGTGCCAGCAGTTTAGGGCAGCTTCAGTTCTTC
TRBJ2-6 TRBV28 - TRBD2 CASSRAGARAGANVLTF TGTGCCAGCAGTCGAGCGGGAGCAAGGGCAGGGGCCAACGTCCTGACTTTC
TRBJ2-1 TRBV2 - - CASSRESYNEQFF TGTGCCAGCAGTCGCGAGTCCTACAATGAGCAGTTCTTC
TRBJ2-3 TRBV5-1 - - CASSPTRGFGTDTQYF TGCGCCAGCAGCCCAACCCGAGGGTTTGGCACAGATACGCAGTATTTT
TRBJ2-2 TRBV6-1 - TRBD2 CASSEGGGLGTGELFF TGTGCCAGCAGTGAAGGCGGGGGGCTGGGCACCGGGGAGCTGTTTTTT